Below are 8 T cell receptor beta chains sequenced from a single sample in a study of cytotoxic CD8 clonotypes in ibrutinib-treated CLL (dated by TCRdb to about 2021). The time point label corresponds to: around 2 years on ibrutinib. To prepare the library, the immunoSEQ multiplex PCR assay was applied. In TCRdb, the immuneACCESS table is reduced to in-frame sequences with V and J assigned. These tables do not hold every clone; where another copy was compared, an unresolved V gene accounts for under half, and the others remain unexplained. The sample table holds 75,000 to 90,000 clones, of which 83% were seen once. Less than 40% of the sample is in the top ten clones. The sample here was PBMCs, taken after 24 months of ibrutinib treatment. These receptors came from a human donor with chronic lymphocytic leukemia.

The chain uses TRBV4-1 and TRBJ2-1; possibly TRBD1 for D (5 bases). The germline V gene has CDR1 MGHRA and CDR2 YSYEKL. CDR3 length: 14 residues. V lost 5 bases and J lost 2, with 10 bases in between. The DNA for the CDR3 is TGCGCCAGCAGCGACCTAGGGGCCTACAATGAGCAGTTCTTC. Translation gives CASSDLGAYNEQFF.

The chain employs TRBV19 and TRBJ2-2; tentatively, D is TRBD1 or TRBD2 (6 bases each). CDR3 length: 15 amino acids. The germline V gene has CDR1 LNHDA and CDR2 SQIVND (reference sequence). V dropped 4 bases and J dropped 2 bases, with 11 bases sitting between them. The CDR3 loop is CASSTGDSNTGELFF. Written as DNA, the CDR3 is TGTGCCAGTAGTACAGGGGACTCCAACACCGGGGAGCTGTTTTTT.

The chain employs TRBV27 and TRBJ2-7; 9 bases line up with TRBD1. V trimming: 3 bases; J trimming: 2 bases; junction bases outside the gene matches: 11. This CDR3 has 17 amino acids. Germline CDR1 reads MNHEY; CDR2 reads SMNVEV (reference sequence). The CDR3 is CASSFRGQGFPTYEQYF. In DNA, the CDR3 is TGTGCCAGCAGTTTTCGAGGACAGGGGTTTCCCACCTACGAGCAGTACTTC.

This clone was counted a single time. V is TRBV7-9 and J is TRBJ2-6, with 10 bases fitting TRBD1. This CDR3 spans 18 amino acids. Per the germline V gene, CDR1 is SEHNR and CDR2 is FQNEAQ (reference sequence). V lost 4 bases, J lost 0 bases, and 6 bases stayed unmatched. DNA of the CDR3: TGTGCCAGCAGCTCAAGGACAGGGGGATTCTCTGGGGCCAACGTCCTGACTTTC. Translating gives CASSSRTGGFSGANVLTF.

In regard to this clone: The CDR3 end shows no conserved phenylalanine or tryptophan, and so a read error is likely. The chain joins TRBV29-1 to TRBJ1-2, with no clear D. This CDR3 is 15 amino acids long. Germline loops: CDR1 SQVTM, CDR2 ANQGSEA. V gave up 3 bases and J gave up 4 bases, with 18 bases separating them. CDR3 sequence reads: CSVEGSLDHPYGYTL. CDR3 bases: TGCAGCGTTGAGGGTTCTTTAGACCACCCCTATGGCTACACCCTC.

The sample holds a few counts of this clone. The rearrangement uses TRBV30 and TRBJ2-6; possible D gene TRBD1, 5 bases. From germline, CDR1 is GTSNPN and CDR2 SVGIG (reference sequence). V dropped 1 base and J dropped 3 bases, with 13 bases sitting between them. The CDR3 is 16 amino acids. The CDR3 here is CAWSDGRGFGANVLTF. The CDR3 nucleotides are TGTGCCTGGAGTGACGGTAGGGGTTTTGGGGCCAACGTCCTGACTTTC.

The chain recombines TRBV9 with TRBJ2-1, with TRBD2 matching over 8 bases. Germline loops: CDR1 SGDLS, CDR2 YYNGEE. V lost 4 bases and J lost 7; bases outside the gene matches: 19. CDR3 length: 18 residues. The CDR3 sequence: CASSLRLAGKAQVNEQFF. The DNA of the CDR3 is TGTGCCAGCAGCCTTCGTCTAGCGGGCAAAGCCCAAGTAAATGAGCAGTTCTTC.

The genes are TRBV18 and TRBJ2-3, with D hard to call. V shed 3 bases and J shed 7 bases, with 5 bases lying between them. The germline V gene has CDR1 KGHSH and CDR2 LQKENI. The CDR3 loop spans 11 amino acids. DNA of the CDR3: TGTGCCAGCTCACCGGAGCATACGCAGTATTTT. This gives the protein CASSPEHTQYF.